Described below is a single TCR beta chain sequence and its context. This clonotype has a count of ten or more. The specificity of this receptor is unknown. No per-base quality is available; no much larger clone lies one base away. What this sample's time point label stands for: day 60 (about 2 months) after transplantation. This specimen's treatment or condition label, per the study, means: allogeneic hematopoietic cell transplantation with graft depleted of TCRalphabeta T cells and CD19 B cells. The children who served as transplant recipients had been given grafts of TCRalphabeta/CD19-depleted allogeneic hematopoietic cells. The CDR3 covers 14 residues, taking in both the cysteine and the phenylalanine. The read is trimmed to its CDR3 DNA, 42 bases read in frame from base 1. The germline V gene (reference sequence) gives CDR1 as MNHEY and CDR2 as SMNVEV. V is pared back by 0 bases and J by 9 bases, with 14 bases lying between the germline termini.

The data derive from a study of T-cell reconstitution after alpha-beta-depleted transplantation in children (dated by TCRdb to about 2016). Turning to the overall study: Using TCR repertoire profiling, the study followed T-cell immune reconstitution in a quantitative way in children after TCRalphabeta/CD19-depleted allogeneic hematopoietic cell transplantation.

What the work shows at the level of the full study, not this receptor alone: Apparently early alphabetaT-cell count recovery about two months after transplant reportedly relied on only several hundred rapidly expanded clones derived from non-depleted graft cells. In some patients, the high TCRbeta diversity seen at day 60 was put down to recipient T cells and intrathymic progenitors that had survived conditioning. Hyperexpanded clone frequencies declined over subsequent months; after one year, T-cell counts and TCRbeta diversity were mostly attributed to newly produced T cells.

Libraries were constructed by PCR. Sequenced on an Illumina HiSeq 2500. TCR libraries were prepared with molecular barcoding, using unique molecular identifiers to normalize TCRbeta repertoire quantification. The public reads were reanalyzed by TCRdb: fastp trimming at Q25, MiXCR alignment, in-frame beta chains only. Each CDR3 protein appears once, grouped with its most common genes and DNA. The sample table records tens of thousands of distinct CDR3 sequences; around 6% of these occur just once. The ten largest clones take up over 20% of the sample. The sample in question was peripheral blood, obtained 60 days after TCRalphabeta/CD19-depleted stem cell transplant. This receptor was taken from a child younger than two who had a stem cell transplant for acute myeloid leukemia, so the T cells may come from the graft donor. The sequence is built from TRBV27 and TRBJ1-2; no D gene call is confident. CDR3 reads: CASSLSSSPRSYTF. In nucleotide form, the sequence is TGTGCCAGCAGTTTATCGAGTTCCCCGAGGAGCTACACCTTC.